A single sample gave rise to the 22 T cell receptor beta chains below, sequenced in a study of CD8+ T cells in alopecia areata. Reverse transcription of extracted RNA yielded cDNA, which provided the sequencing template. TCRdb's table, derived via immunoSEQ multiplex PCR, lists solely in-frame clones and lacks some. The table includes 110,000 to 150,000 clones, around 83% detected once. The treatment here: oral pan-JAK inhibitor, 5-10 mg twice daily. Sequenced here: CD8+ T cells sorted from blood, sampled at week 4, from a patient treated with tofacitinib. These receptors came from a human donor with alopecia areata.

A remark on this clone: Other DNA variants within this sample encode the same CDR3. The rearrangement links TRBV18 to TRBJ2-1; TRBD2 might be the D (6 bases). The CDR3 consists of 15 residues. The V end lost 0 bases, the J end lost 1 base, and 7 bases lay between the germline ends. Germline V gene lookup returns CDR1 KGHSH and CDR2 LQKENI. The DNA for the CDR3 is TGTGCCAGCTCACCACCGGGGACTTCCTACAATGAGCAGTTCTTC. Translated: CASSPPGTSYNEQFF.

The chain couples TRBV4-1 to TRBJ1-1, with D hard to call. Germline V gene sequence: CDR1 MGHRA, CDR2 YSYEKL. V lost 2 bases to trimming and J lost 2 bases, with 9 bases between them. The CDR3 spans 14 residues. CDR3 DNA sequence: TGCGCCAGCAGCCAACCCAGACTAAACACTGAAGCTTTCTTT. It translates to CASSQPRLNTEAFF.

The chain is built from TRBV27 and TRBJ2-1; TRBD2 might be the D (5 bases). V lost 4 bases and J lost 5, with 15 bases in between. This CDR3 region has 15 residues. In germline, CDR1 is MNHEY, CDR2 SMNVEV (reference sequence). The CDR3 here is CASSSWTGLDNEQFF. The CDR3 coding sequence is TGTGCCAGCAGTTCCTGGACTGGACTCGACAATGAGCAGTTCTTC.

This chain uses TRBV29-1 with TRBJ2-1, with D unresolved. Germline lookup yields CDR1 SQVTM and CDR2 ANQGSEA. The V end lost 3 bases, the J end lost 5 bases, and 14 bases lay between the germline ends. The CDR3 runs to 14 residues. The CDR3: CSVDGPVPNNEQFF. Written as DNA, the CDR3 is TGCAGCGTTGATGGGCCAGTACCGAACAATGAGCAGTTCTTC.

This clone was observed a few times. This chain connects TRBV5-4 to TRBJ2-6, with D perhaps TRBD2 (6 bases). Germline-derived CDR1 and CDR2 are SGHNT and YYREEE (reference sequence). This CDR3 has 17 residues. Trimming pared 2 bases from V and 0 bases from J, leaving 12 bases between. The CDR3, as DNA: TGTGCCAGCAGCTTCGTCGGGGAGGCCTCTGGGGCCAACGTCCTGACTTTC. Translating gives CASSFVGEASGANVLTF.

The chain employs TRBV7-6 and TRBJ1-2; 9 nucleotides match TRBD1. The germline V gene encodes CDR1 SGHVS and CDR2 FNYEAQ. This CDR3 comprises 14 residues. V trimming: 4 bases; J trimming: 8 bases; junction bases outside the gene matches: 8. CDR3 sequence: CASSSGQGPQGYTF. The CDR3 coding sequence is TGTGCCAGCAGCTCTGGACAGGGGCCCCAAGGCTACACCTTC.

The chain uses TRBV11-2 and TRBJ1-1; possible D gene TRBD1, 5 bases. There are 17 residues in the CDR3. The V gene lost 1 base and the J gene lost 6 bases, with 21 bases spanning the gap. CDR1 SGHAT and CDR2 FQNNGV come from the germline V gene. In DNA form, the CDR3 reads TGTGCCAGCAGCTTAGCCCCTGGGGCAGGGATTGACGCTGAAGCTTTCTTT. It codes for CASSLAPGAGIDAEAFF.

This clone was picked up a small number of times. The rearrangement uses TRBV4-1 and TRBJ2-7; TRBD2 matches 7 bases. The germline gives CDR1 MGHRA, CDR2 YSYEKL. This CDR3 is built from 15 residues. V was pared by 1 base and J by 2 bases, with 5 bases of the junction left unmatched. This CDR3 reads CASSQVEAGTYEQYF. CDR3 DNA sequence: TGCGCCAGCAGCCAAGTAGAAGCGGGAACCTACGAGCAGTACTTC.

The chain is built from TRBV30 and TRBJ1-1; no clear D. Looked up from germline, CDR1 is GTSNPN and CDR2 is SVGIG (reference sequence). The CDR3 extends over 13 amino acids. Trimming left V 3 bases short and J 1 base short, with 9 bases between. The CDR3 loop reads CAWRVDSNTEAFF. DNA for the CDR3: TGTGCCTGGAGAGTAGACTCGAACACTGAAGCTTTCTTT.

The chain couples TRBV14 to TRBJ2-1; 8 nucleotides line up with TRBD2. Germline V lookup: CDR1 SGHDN, CDR2 FVKESK. Trimming removed 5 bases from V and 7 bases from J; junction bases left unmatched: 4. The CDR3 runs to 13 residues. The CDR3 coding sequence is TGTGCCAGCAGCGGGACTAGATCGAATGAGCAGTTCTTC. Translating gives CASSGTRSNEQFF.

The V gene is TRBV6-1, the J gene TRBJ1-2; the D gene is possibly TRBD1 (5 bases). Germline V gives CDR1 MNHNS, CDR2 SASEGT. The length of the CDR3 is 14 residues. The V end lost 2 bases, the J end lost 4 bases, and 11 bases lay between the germline ends. The CDR3: CASSEFPGPYGYTF. The CDR3 DNA reads as TGTGCCAGCAGTGAATTCCCGGGGCCCTATGGCTACACCTTC.

The chain has TRBV7-9 and TRBJ2-7, with TRBD1 matching over 8 bases. Germline loops: CDR1 SEHNR, CDR2 FQNEAQ (reference sequence). The trim removed 2 bases at V and 3 bases at J, leaving 3 bases unmatched. This CDR3 has 14 amino acids. CDR3 coding DNA: TGTGCCAGCAGCTTACGGGACAGGTTCTACGAGCAGTACTTC. Protein product: CASSLRDRFYEQYF.

This rearrangement joins TRBV27 to TRBJ2-7; possible D gene TRBD1, 5 bases. In germline, CDR1 is MNHEY, CDR2 SMNVEV (reference sequence). The germline V and J ends were trimmed by 5 bases and 6 bases, with 17 bases remaining between them. The CDR3 runs to 14 residues. The CDR3 sequence: CASSQTGSVGEQYF. CDR3 coding DNA: TGTGCCAGCAGTCAAACAGGTTCCGTCGGCGAGCAGTACTTC.

This clone was observed once. The V and J genes are TRBV7-9 and TRBJ2-3; D unresolved. The V gene's germline CDR1 is SEHNR and CDR2 FQNEAQ (reference sequence). The CDR3 extends over 12 amino acids. Trimming stripped 5 bases from V and 1 base from J, with 4 bases between. This CDR3 reads CASSIGTDTQYF. The CDR3 bases are TGTGCCAGCAGCATCGGCACAGATACGCAGTATTTT.

This chain joins TRBV9 and TRBJ1-1; the D is unclear. Deletions cut 3 bases from V and 3 bases from J, with 12 bases between. CDR1 and CDR2 (germline): SGDLS, YYNGEE. CDR3 size: 14 residues. The CDR3 DNA reads as TGTGCCAGCAGCGACGGCACGGGGTACACTGAAGCTTTCTTT. Its protein product is CASSDGTGYTEAFF.

The chain links TRBV5-1 to TRBJ1-1; D not resolved. In germline, CDR1 is SGHRS, CDR2 YFSETQ. The CDR3 has 14 residues. Trimming pared 2 bases from V and 0 bases from J, leaving 8 bases between. CDR3 in amino acids: CASSFRQLNTEAFF. Here the CDR3 DNA reads TGCGCCAGCAGCTTTAGGCAGCTGAACACTGAAGCTTTCTTT.

This chain uses TRBV10-2 with TRBJ1-5; D remains unclear. Germline V gene sequence: CDR1 WSHSY, CDR2 SAAADI. V dropped 6 bases and J dropped 7 bases, with 16 bases sitting between them. There are 14 residues in the CDR3. DNA for the CDR3: TGCGCCAGCAGGGGTGGGAGGATCCGGCAGCCCCAGCATTTT. Protein sequence: CASRGGRIRQPQHF.

The V call is TRBV6-6, the J call TRBJ2-5, with D uncertain. The CDR3 spans 11 residues. Looked up from germline, CDR1 is MNHNY and CDR2 is SVGAGI (reference sequence). The V and J ends lost 0 bases and 5 bases respectively, with 1 base between them. The CDR3 region is CASSYSETQYF. In DNA form, the CDR3 reads TGTGCCAGCAGTTACTCTGAGACCCAGTACTTC.

This clone was recorded once. The CDR3: CASSQDPGGYNEQFF. DNA of the CDR3: TGCGCCAGCAGCCAAGATCCCGGGGGCTACAATGAGCAGTTCTTC. This chain links TRBV4-1 with TRBJ2-1, with D perhaps TRBD2 (6 bases). Germline CDR1 MGHRA, CDR2 YSYEKL. The CDR3 is 15 amino acids. Between the trimmed V and J ends, which lost 0 bases and 3 bases, there was a span of 9 bases.

The chain couples TRBV14 to TRBJ2-7; 12 bases map to TRBD2. Germline V CDR1 and CDR2: SGHDN, FVKESK. CDR3 length: 15 residues. V dropped 0 bases and J dropped 5; count of bases not matched to a gene: 2. The DNA for the CDR3 is TGTGCCAGCAGCCAAGAGACTAGCGGGAGCCACGAGCAGTACTTC. It yields the protein CASSQETSGSHEQYF.

The chain links TRBV7-3 to TRBJ2-5; a possible D gene is TRBD2 (5 bases). Germline CDR1 is SGHTA and CDR2 is FQGTGA. The CDR3 is 15 residues long. V dropped 0 bases and J dropped 5 bases, with 13 bases sitting between them. CDR3: CASSLTGSRPETQYF. DNA for the CDR3: TGTGCCAGCAGCTTAACAGGGAGTCGGCCGGAGACCCAGTACTTC. Full variable domain (outside the CDR3, taken from reference TRBV7-3 and TRBJ2-5): GAGVSQTPSNKVTEKGKYVELRCDPISGHTALYWYRQSLGQGPEFLIYFQGTGAADDSGLPNDRFFAVRPEGSVSTLKIQRTERGDSAVYLCASSLTGSRPETQYFGPGTRLLVL.

The V and J genes are TRBV5-4 and TRBJ2-2; no reliable D call. Germline values: CDR1 SGHNT, CDR2 YYREEE (reference sequence). Trimming cost V 0 bases and J 0 bases, with 9 bases left between them. This CDR3 has 16 amino acids. CDR3 in DNA: TGTGCCAGCAGCTTGGCGGAAGGCGCGAACACCGGGGAGCTGTTTTTT. Its protein is CASSLAEGANTGELFF.